This T cell receptor beta chain was recorded in a study of blood T cell repertoires in COVID-19. Source study methods: Estimated nucleated cell counts came from reference gene primer amplification. Sequencing was performed with immunoSEQ multiplex PCR; in TCRdb, only in-frame clones are kept and a portion is missing. D and trimming come from the DNA, and the V and J calls and clone size come from that table. The table has around 250,000 clones, 75% to 90% seen once. CDR3 length equals 15 residues. Germline CDR1 and CDR2: SGHRS and YFSETQ. The germline V and J ends were trimmed by 2 bases and 2 bases, with 10 bases remaining between them.

The genes are TRBV5-1 and TRBJ2-2; D unresolved. The TCR sequence derives from a woman aged 30 to 39 with active or convalescent COVID-19. Material for sequencing was peripheral blood. DNA for the CDR3: TGCGCCAGCAGCTTTTCTAGTCTTAACACCGGGGAGCTGTTTTTT. This gives the protein CASSFSSLNTGELFF.